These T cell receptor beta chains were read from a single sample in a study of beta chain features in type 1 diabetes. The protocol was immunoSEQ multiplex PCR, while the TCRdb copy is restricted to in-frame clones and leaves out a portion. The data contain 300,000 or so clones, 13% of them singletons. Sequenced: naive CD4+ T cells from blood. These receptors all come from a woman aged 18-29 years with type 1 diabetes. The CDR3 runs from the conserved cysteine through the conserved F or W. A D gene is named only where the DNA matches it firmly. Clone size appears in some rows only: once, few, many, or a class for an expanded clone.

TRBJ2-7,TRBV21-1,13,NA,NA,CASSGRLYYEQYF,TGTGCCAGCAGCGGGCGTCTCTACTACGAGCAGTACTTC
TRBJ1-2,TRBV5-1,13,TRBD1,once,CASSLEPGGGYTF,TGCGCCAGCAGCTTGGAACCAGGGGGTGGCTACACCTTC
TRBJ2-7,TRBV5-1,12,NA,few,CASSLGGYEQYF,TGCGCCAGCAGCTTGGGCGGCTACGAGCAGTACTTC
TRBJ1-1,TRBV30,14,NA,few,CAWSVSAANTEAFF,TGTGCCTGGAGTGTATCCGCGGCGAACACTGAAGCTTTCTTT
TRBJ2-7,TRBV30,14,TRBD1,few,CAWATRGTAYEQYF,TGTGCCTGGGCAACGCGTGGGACAGCCTACGAGCAGTACTTC
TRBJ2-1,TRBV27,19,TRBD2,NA,CASSSTGLAGGPRPNEQFF,TGTGCCAGCAGTTCAACAGGACTAGCGGGAGGGCCACGTCCCAATGAGCAGTTCTTC
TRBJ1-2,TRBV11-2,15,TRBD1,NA,CASRPNRGPNYGYTF,TGTGCCAGCAGACCAAACAGGGGGCCTAACTATGGCTACACCTTC
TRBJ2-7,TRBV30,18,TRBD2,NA,CAWSVVAGGISSSYEQYF,TGTGCCTGGAGTGTGGTAGCGGGAGGGATCTCAAGCTCCTACGAGCAGTACTTC
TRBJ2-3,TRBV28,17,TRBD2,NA,CASIGTSGRRGADTQYF,TGTGCCAGCATCGGGACTAGCGGGAGGAGGGGGGCAGATACGCAGTATTTT
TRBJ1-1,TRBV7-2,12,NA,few,CASSRDRDEAFF,TGTGCCAGCAGCAGAGACAGAGATGAAGCTTTCTTT